This TCR beta chain originates from a study of blood T cells in healthy people across ages. About the research overall: Through template switching, about one barcoded beta molecule was captured per two T cells, as measured in model experiments. Findings and limits, study-wide: Without sorted subsets, naive and antigen-experienced compartments could not be conclusively compared.

For this clonotype: Antigen specificity is unknown.

Combining a sample-barcoded 5' primer with a J-beta primer mix, a second PCR ran for roughly 7 to 12 cycles. From the 5' RACE reads, TCRdb called clonotypes with MiXCR, one entry per CDR3 protein. The data contain approximately 780,000 distinct CDR3 sequences, under 30% of them singletons. Germline V CDR1 and CDR2: SGHTA, FQGNSA. The CDR3 has 12 amino acids. Deletions cut 5 bases from V and 8 bases from J, with 12 bases between. Caucasian individuals from Russia who were healthy and aged 6 to 90 acted as donors. These data are also associated with another study on T cells of mothers and their children. From that paper: Related mother and child pairs showed slightly greater overlap (not significant) than unrelated pairs did.

V and J are TRBV7-2 and TRBJ1-2; D gene ambiguous. This TCR was recovered from a boy between 10 and 17 years old in good health. What was sequenced was blood. The CDR3 nucleotides read TGTGCCAGCAGCCCCTCGTCGAGGGGCTACACCTTC. Its protein product is CASSPSSRGYTF.